A selection of T cell receptor beta chains follows, all from one sample in a study of a mutant IDH1 vaccine in newly diagnosed glioma. Some clones are missing from TCRdb's copy, which holds only in-frame ones; the method was immunoSEQ multiplex PCR. The table includes roughly 110,000 clones, 90% detected once. No antigen has been identified for these receptors. Material: PBMCs, obtained from a glioma patient whose treatment included an IDH1 peptide vaccine. These TCRs come from a woman aged 50 to 60 with glioma. Each CDR3 is given with its conserved first and last residue. A D gene is named only where the DNA matches it firmly. Rows may omit the clone size; those that give it use once, few, many or a size class.

D: TRBD2
V: TRBV4-1
size: .
J: TRBJ2-1
CDR3: CASSQGDYNNEQFF
DNA: TGCGCCAGCAGCCAAGGGGACTATAACAATGAGCAGTTCTTC

D: .
V: TRBV7-8
size: .
J: TRBJ2-1
CDR3: CASSGGLAVSYNEQFF
DNA: TGTGCCAGCAGCGGGGGCCTAGCGGTTTCCTACAATGAGCAGTTCTTC

D: .
V: TRBV7-9
size: .
J: TRBJ2-1
CDR3: CASSPKAVANFYEQFF
DNA: TGTGCCAGCAGCCCTAAGGCGGTAGCGAATTTCTATGAGCAGTTCTTC

D: .
V: TRBV28
size: once
J: TRBJ2-1
CDR3: CASGGLAISYNEQFF
DNA: TGTGCCAGCGGAGGGCTAGCTATCTCCTACAATGAGCAGTTCTTC

D: .
V: TRBV5-1
size: .
J: TRBJ2-7
CDR3: CASWGTGPYEQYF
DNA: TGCGCCAGCTGGGGGACGGGCCCCTACGAGCAGTACTTC

D: .
V: TRBV7-2
size: .
J: TRBJ2-5
CDR3: CASSLVPRSGPQETQYF
DNA: TGTGCCAGCAGCTTAGTACCCAGGAGTGGCCCCCAAGAGACCCAGTACTTC

D: .
V: TRBV11-2
size: .
J: TRBJ2-5
CDR3: CASSLGAGETQYF
DNA: TGTGCCAGCAGCTTAGGGGCTGGAGAGACCCAGTACTTC

D: TRBD2
V: TRBV28
size: once
J: TRBJ2-1
CDR3: CASSFVSGGIYNEQFF
DNA: TGTGCCAGCAGTTTCGTGAGCGGGGGAATATACAATGAGCAGTTCTTC

D: TRBD2
V: TRBV29-1
size: .
J: TRBJ2-1
CDR3: CSVAWTSGRKREQFF
DNA: TGCAGCGTTGCTTGGACTAGCGGGAGGAAACGGGAGCAGTTCTTC

D: .
V: TRBV7-9
size: once
J: TRBJ1-4
CDR3: CASSPSSTNEKLFF
DNA: TGTGCCAGCAGCCCTTCGTCAACTAATGAAAAACTGTTTTTT

D: .
V: TRBV11-2
size: .
J: TRBJ1-1
CDR3: CASSLTGHGTEAFF
DNA: TGTGCCAGCAGCTTGACGGGACATGGGACTGAAGCTTTCTTT

D: .
V: TRBV28
size: .
J: TRBJ1-1
CDR3: CASTSRWGEAFF
DNA: TGTGCCAGCACCTCTAGGTGGGGTGAAGCTTTCTTT

D: .
V: TRBV6-6
size: .
J: TRBJ2-7
CDR3: CASTQGRRYEQYF
DNA: TGTGCCAGCACCCAGGGACGGCGCTACGAGCAGTACTTC

D: TRBD1
V: TRBV28
size: .
J: TRBJ1-4
CDR3: CASSSSPGQGDEKLFF
DNA: TGTGCCAGCAGTTCCTCCCCGGGACAGGGTGATGAAAAACTGTTTTTT

D: .
V: TRBV6-1
size: .
J: TRBJ1-1
CDR3: CASSLRFPNTEAFF
DNA: TGTGCCAGCAGTCTACGGTTCCCGAACACTGAAGCTTTCTTT

D: .
V: TRBV27
size: .
J: TRBJ1-5
CDR3: CASSPGKPGYNQPQHF
DNA: TGTGCCAGCAGTCCCGGGAAGCCTGGGTACAATCAGCCCCAGCATTTT

D: TRBD1
V: TRBV2
size: .
J: TRBJ1-1
CDR3: CASRGQGDTEAFF
DNA: TGTGCCAGCCGAGGACAGGGTGACACTGAAGCTTTCTTT

D: .
V: TRBV5-1
size: .
J: TRBJ2-5
CDR3: CASSLGYRQETQYF
DNA: TGCGCCAGCAGCTTGGGCTATCGCCAAGAGACCCAGTACTTC

D: .
V: TRBV7-9
size: .
J: TRBJ2-1
CDR3: CASSLEWSSYNEQFF
DNA: TGTGCCAGCAGCTTAGAATGGAGCTCCTACAATGAGCAGTTCTTC

D: .
V: TRBV29-1
size: .
J: TRBJ2-2
CDR3: CSGGLSLNTGELFF
DNA: TGCAGCGGGGGACTTTCCCTGAACACCGGGGAGCTGTTTTTT

D: TRBD1
V: TRBV10-3
size: .
J: TRBJ2-2
CDR3: CAINRQGHTGELFF
DNA: TGTGCCATCAACAGACAGGGGCACACCGGGGAGCTGTTTTTT

D: .
V: TRBV29-1
size: .
J: TRBJ2-1
CDR3: CSVDDQRTYNEQFF
DNA: TGCAGCGTTGATGACCAGAGAACCTACAATGAGCAGTTCTTC

D: .
V: TRBV7-9
size: few
J: TRBJ1-1
CDR3: CASSSDYRRLNTEAFF
DNA: TGTGCCAGCAGCTCCGACTACAGACGCCTGAACACTGAAGCTTTCTTT

D: .
V: TRBV6-6
size: few
J: TRBJ2-5
CDR3: CASSEPGIETQYF
DNA: TGTGCCAGCAGTGAGCCAGGGATTGAGACCCAGTACTTC

D: .
V: TRBV5-1
size: .
J: TRBJ1-6
CDR3: CASSLAQSNSPLHF
DNA: TGCGCCAGCAGCTTGGCTCAGTCTAATTCACCCCTCCACTTT

D: .
V: TRBV28
size: .
J: TRBJ2-4
CDR3: CASSTMGGTNIQYF
DNA: TGTGCCAGCAGTACTATGGGGGGCACGAACATTCAGTACTTC

D: TRBD1
V: TRBV6-5
size: .
J: TRBJ2-7
CDR3: CASSYRGRLGYEQYF
DNA: TGTGCCAGCAGTTACAGGGGGCGCCTGGGCTACGAGCAGTACTTC

D: .
V: TRBV6-1
size: .
J: TRBJ1-3
CDR3: CASSEGSRPRNTIYF
DNA: TGTGCCAGCAGTGAAGGAAGCCGGCCGAGAAACACCATATATTTT

D: .
V: TRBV7-9
size: .
J: TRBJ1-1
CDR3: CASSLRQDTEAFF
DNA: TGTGCCAGCAGCCTACGGCAGGACACTGAAGCTTTCTTT

D: TRBD1
V: TRBV28
size: once
J: TRBJ1-1
CDR3: CASRLGTGRTEAFF
DNA: TGTGCCAGCAGATTAGGGACAGGGCGAACTGAAGCTTTCTTT

D: .
V: TRBV10-3
size: .
J: TRBJ1-5
CDR3: CAISESTGAHQPQHF
DNA: TGTGCCATCAGTGAGTCGACGGGGGCGCATCAGCCCCAGCATTTT

D: .
V: TRBV11-2
size: .
J: TRBJ2-3
CDR3: CASSLDRADTQYF
DNA: TGTGCCAGCAGCTTAGACCGAGCAGATACGCAGTATTTT

D: TRBD1
V: TRBV6-1
size: once
J: TRBJ2-7
CDR3: CASSEGDRGREQYF
DNA: TGTGCCAGCAGTGAGGGGGACAGGGGGCGCGAGCAGTACTTC

D: .
V: TRBV6-5
size: .
J: TRBJ2-5
CDR3: CASSHLPTRGETQYF
DNA: TGTGCCAGCAGCCATCTCCCAACTAGGGGAGAGACCCAGTACTTC

D: TRBD2
V: TRBV29-1
size: once
J: TRBJ2-1
CDR3: CSVEGGSGRGNEQFF
DNA: TGCAGCGTTGAAGGGGGTAGCGGGAGGGGCAATGAGCAGTTCTTC

D: .
V: TRBV19
size: .
J: TRBJ2-3
CDR3: CASSMIGWRAGNTDTQYF
DNA: TGTGCCAGTAGTATGATAGGATGGAGGGCAGGGAACACAGATACGCAGTATTTT

D: .
V: TRBV28
size: .
J: TRBJ1-2
CDR3: CASSPPLPSNYGYTF
DNA: TGTGCCAGCAGTCCCCCTCTGCCCTCTAACTATGGCTACACCTTC

D: .
V: TRBV6-5
size: .
J: TRBJ2-1
CDR3: CASSSTGTVNEQFF
DNA: TGTGCCAGCAGTTCTACCGGGACCGTCAATGAGCAGTTCTTC

D: TRBD2
V: TRBV6-5
size: .
J: TRBJ2-7
CDR3: CASKVGLAAYEQYF
DNA: TGTGCCAGCAAGGTAGGACTAGCGGCCTACGAGCAGTACTTC

D: TRBD2
V: TRBV30
size: .
J: TRBJ2-7
CDR3: CAWTLASGRYYEQYF
DNA: TGTGCCTGGACCCTCGCTAGCGGTCGCTACTACGAGCAGTACTTC

D: .
V: TRBV13
size: .
J: TRBJ2-5
CDR3: CASSLGGRETQYF
DNA: TGTGCCAGCAGCTTAGGGGGTCGGGAGACCCAGTACTTC

D: TRBD2
V: TRBV11-3
size: .
J: TRBJ2-2
CDR3: CASSLDTSGSPKPGELFF
DNA: TGTGCCAGCAGCTTAGATACTAGCGGGAGTCCCAAGCCCGGGGAGCTGTTTTTT

D: .
V: TRBV19
size: .
J: TRBJ2-2
CDR3: CASSIEGNTGELFF
DNA: TGTGCCAGTAGTATAGAGGGGAACACCGGGGAGCTGTTTTTT

D: TRBD2
V: TRBV7-9
size: .
J: TRBJ2-7
CDR3: CASSPPTAGQNYEQYF
DNA: TGTGCCAGCAGCCCCCCGACAGCGGGGCAAAATTACGAGCAGTACTTC

D: TRBD1
V: TRBV5-1
size: .
J: TRBJ1-4
CDR3: CASSSTGNGANEKLFF
DNA: TGCGCCAGCAGCTCGACAGGGAACGGGGCTAATGAAAAACTGTTTTTT

D: .
V: TRBV11-2
size: .
J: TRBJ1-1
CDR3: CASSPHMNTEAFF
DNA: TGTGCCAGCAGCCCCCATATGAACACTGAAGCTTTCTTT

D: .
V: TRBV28
size: .
J: TRBJ1-1
CDR3: CASIRQPNTEAFF
DNA: TGTGCCAGCATTAGGCAGCCGAACACTGAAGCTTTCTTT

D: TRBD2
V: TRBV5-1
size: .
J: TRBJ2-2
CDR3: CASSAGTTYTGELFF
DNA: TGCGCCAGCTCCGCCGGGACTACGTACACCGGGGAGCTGTTTTTT

D: TRBD1
V: TRBV7-2
size: .
J: TRBJ1-2
CDR3: CASSSGQGSYKTF
DNA: TGTGCCAGCAGCTCGGGACAGGGATCCTATAAGACCTTC

D: TRBD2
V: TRBV5-4
size: .
J: TRBJ2-7
CDR3: CASSSGLAGVQHEQYF
DNA: TGTGCCAGCAGTTCCGGACTAGCGGGAGTTCAACACGAGCAGTACTTC

D: .
V: TRBV9
size: .
J: TRBJ2-1
CDR3: CASSSSPNAGEQFF
DNA: TGTGCCAGCAGCTCTAGTCCCAATGCAGGTGAGCAGTTCTTC

D: .
V: TRBV18
size: .
J: TRBJ1-4
CDR3: CASSPGQTREKLFF
DNA: TGTGCCAGCTCACCGGGACAAACGAGGGAAAAACTGTTTTTT

D: TRBD2
V: TRBV7-9
size: .
J: TRBJ2-3
CDR3: CASSSYISAGGLDTQYF
DNA: TGTGCCAGCAGCTCCTACATATCAGCGGGAGGGTTAGATACGCAGTATTTT

D: .
V: TRBV9
size: .
J: TRBJ1-2
CDR3: CASRAQGTNYGYTF
DNA: TGTGCCAGCAGAGCTCAAGGTACTAACTATGGCTACACCTTC